This T cell receptor beta chain was recovered during a study of Graves' ophthalmopathy and Graves' hyperthyroidism. Study results and caveats: For separating ophthalmopathy from stable hyperthyroidism, a 13-signature model gave approximately 90% sensitivity and 65% to 82% specificity. Forecasting of ophthalmopathy progression by the model achieved around 71% sensitivity and less than 80% specificity.

RNA transcripts yielded amplified TCR beta CDR3 regions. Investigators did first-round RT-PCR with HTBI primers, then second-round multiplex PCR. Each CDR3 protein is one row after TCRdb ran MiXCR on the multiplex PCR reads. The data contain around 670,000 distinct CDR3 sequences, 35% to 50% of them singletons. In the case of this clonotype: Its antigen is unidentified. A read error may account for a junction end that differs from germline.

CDR1 is ENHRY and CDR2 is SYGVKD in the germline V gene. The CDR3 contains 14 residues. Uncontrolled infections, other autoimmune diseases, pregnancy or lactation barred patients from enrollment. The sample taken for sequencing was peripheral blood. The origin of this receptor is an adult man with Graves' ophthalmopathy. V is TRBV10-3 and J is TRBJ2-3; D is unclear. CDR3 protein: CASSYSGSTDTQYF. The CDR3 DNA reads as TGTGCCAGCAGTTACTCGGGCAGCACAGATACGCAGTATTTT.